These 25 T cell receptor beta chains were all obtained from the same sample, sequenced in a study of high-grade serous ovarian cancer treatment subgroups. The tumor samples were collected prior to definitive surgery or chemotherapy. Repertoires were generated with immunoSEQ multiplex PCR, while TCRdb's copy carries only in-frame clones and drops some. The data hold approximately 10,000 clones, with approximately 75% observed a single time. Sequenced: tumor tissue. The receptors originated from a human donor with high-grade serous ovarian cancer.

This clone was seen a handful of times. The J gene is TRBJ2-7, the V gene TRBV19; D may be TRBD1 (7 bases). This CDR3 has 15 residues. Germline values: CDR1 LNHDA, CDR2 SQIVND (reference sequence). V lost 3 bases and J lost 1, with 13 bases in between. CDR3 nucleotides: TGTGCCAGTAGTATCCGGACAGGAGGGTCCTACGAGCAGTACTTC. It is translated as CASSIRTGGSYEQYF.

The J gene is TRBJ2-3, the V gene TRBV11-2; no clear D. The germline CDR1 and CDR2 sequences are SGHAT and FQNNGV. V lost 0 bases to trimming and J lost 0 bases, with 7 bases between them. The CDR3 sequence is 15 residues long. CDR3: CASSLDRGSTDTQYF. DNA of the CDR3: TGTGCCAGCAGCTTAGATCGCGGTAGCACAGATACGCAGTATTTT.

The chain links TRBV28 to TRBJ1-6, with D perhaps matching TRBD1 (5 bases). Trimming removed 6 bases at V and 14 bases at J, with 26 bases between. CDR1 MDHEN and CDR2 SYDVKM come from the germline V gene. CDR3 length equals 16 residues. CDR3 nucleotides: TGTGCCAGCAGCCGCTCGGGGGACCTGGCCTCTCTCTCCCTCCACTTT. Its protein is CASSRSGDLASLSLHF.

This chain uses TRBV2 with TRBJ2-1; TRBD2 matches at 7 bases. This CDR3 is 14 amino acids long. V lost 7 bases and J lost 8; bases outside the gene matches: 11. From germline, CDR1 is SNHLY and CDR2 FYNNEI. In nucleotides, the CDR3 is TGTGCCAGCAAGGTCGGCGGGAGTACTTATGAGCAGTTCTTC. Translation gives CASKVGGSTYEQFF.

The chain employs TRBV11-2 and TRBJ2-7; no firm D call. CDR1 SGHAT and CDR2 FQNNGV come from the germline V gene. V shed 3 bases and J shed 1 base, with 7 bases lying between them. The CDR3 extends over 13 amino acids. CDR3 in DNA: TGTGCCAGCAGCTTGTTACAGTCCTACGAGCAGTACTTC. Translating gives CASSLLQSYEQYF.

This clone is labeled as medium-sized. CDR3 region: CASSQDGPWASGAYEQYF. CDR3 nucleotides: TGTGCCAGCAGCCAAGATGGGCCCTGGGCTAGCGGGGCTTACGAGCAGTACTTC. The rearrangement joins TRBV14 to TRBJ2-7; TRBD2 agrees at 9 bases. Germline CDR1 SGHDN, CDR2 FVKESK. V trimming: 0 bases; J trimming: 4 bases; junction bases outside the gene matches: 13. The CDR3 runs to 18 residues.

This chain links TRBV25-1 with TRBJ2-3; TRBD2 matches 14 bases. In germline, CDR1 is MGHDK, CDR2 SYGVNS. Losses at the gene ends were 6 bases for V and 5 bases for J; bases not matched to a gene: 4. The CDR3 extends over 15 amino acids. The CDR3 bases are TGTGCCAGCAGCTCGGGACTAGCGGGAGAAGATACGCAGTATTTT. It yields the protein CASSSGLAGEDTQYF.

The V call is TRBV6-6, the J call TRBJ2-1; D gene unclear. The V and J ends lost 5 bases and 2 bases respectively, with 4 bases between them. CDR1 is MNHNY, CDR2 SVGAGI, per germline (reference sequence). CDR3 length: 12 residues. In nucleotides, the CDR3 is TGTGCCAGCAGTCCCCCCTACAATGAGCAGTTCTTC. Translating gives CASSPPYNEQFF.

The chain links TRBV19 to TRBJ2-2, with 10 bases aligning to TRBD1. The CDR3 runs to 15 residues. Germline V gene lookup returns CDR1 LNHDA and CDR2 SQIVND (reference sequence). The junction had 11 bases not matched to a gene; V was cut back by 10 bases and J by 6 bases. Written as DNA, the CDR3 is TGTGCCACAACCAGGGACAGGGGATTCTCCGGGGAGCTGTTTTTT. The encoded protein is CATTRDRGFSGELFF.

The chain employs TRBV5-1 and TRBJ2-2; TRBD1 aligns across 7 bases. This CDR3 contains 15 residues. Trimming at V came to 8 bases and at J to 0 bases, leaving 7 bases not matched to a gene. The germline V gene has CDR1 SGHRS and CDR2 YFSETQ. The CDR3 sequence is CASRQGDANTGELFF. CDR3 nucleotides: TGCGCCAGTCGACAGGGCGACGCGAACACCGGGGAGCTGTTTTTT.

The CDR3 sequence: CASSPGPASGEQYF. The CDR3 DNA is TGTGCCAGCAGTCCGGGTCCAGCGAGTGGAGAGCAGTACTTC. The chain links TRBV7-3 to TRBJ2-7; D uncertain. This CDR3 is 14 amino acids long. Germline V gene sequence: CDR1 SGHTA, CDR2 FQGTGA. Trimming stripped 6 bases from V and 7 bases from J, with 19 bases between.

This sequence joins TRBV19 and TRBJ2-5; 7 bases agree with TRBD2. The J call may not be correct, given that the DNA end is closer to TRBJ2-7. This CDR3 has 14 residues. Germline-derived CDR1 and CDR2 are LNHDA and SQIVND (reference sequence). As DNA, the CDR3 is TGTGCCAGTAGTATAAGCCAGCGGGGTTACGAGCAGTACTTC. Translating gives CASSISQRGYEQYF.

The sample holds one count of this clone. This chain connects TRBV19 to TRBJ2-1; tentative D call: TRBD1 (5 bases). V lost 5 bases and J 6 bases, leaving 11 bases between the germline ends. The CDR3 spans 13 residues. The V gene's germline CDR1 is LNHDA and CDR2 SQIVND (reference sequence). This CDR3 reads CASSPGYPNEQFF. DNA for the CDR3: TGTGCCAGTAGTCCAGGGTACCCCAATGAGCAGTTCTTC. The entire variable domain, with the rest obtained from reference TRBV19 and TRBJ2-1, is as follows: DGGITQSPKYLFRKEGQNVTLSCEQNLNHDAMYWYRQDPGQGLRLIYYSQIVNDFQKGDIAEGYSVSREKKESFPLTVTSAQKNPTAFYLCASSPGYPNEQFFGPGTRLTVL.

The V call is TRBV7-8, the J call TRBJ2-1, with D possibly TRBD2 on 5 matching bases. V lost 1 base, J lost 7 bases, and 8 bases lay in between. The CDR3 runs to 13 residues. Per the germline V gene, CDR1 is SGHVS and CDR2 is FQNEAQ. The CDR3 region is CASSLVRENEQFF. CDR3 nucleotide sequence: TGTGCCAGCAGCTTAGTTCGGGAAAATGAGCAGTTCTTC.

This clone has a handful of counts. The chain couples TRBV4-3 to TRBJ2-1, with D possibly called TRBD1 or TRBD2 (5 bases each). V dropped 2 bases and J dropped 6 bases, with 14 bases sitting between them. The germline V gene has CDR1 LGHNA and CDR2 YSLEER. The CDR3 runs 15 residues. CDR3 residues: CASSQYGDRLNEQFF. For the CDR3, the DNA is TGCGCCAGCAGCCAATATGGGGACCGCCTCAATGAGCAGTTCTTC.

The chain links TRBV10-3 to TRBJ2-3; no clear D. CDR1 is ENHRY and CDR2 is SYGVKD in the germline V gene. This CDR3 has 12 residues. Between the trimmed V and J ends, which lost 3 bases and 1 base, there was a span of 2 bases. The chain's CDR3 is CAISDRTDTQYF. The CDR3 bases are TGTGCCATCAGTGATCGCACAGATACGCAGTATTTT.

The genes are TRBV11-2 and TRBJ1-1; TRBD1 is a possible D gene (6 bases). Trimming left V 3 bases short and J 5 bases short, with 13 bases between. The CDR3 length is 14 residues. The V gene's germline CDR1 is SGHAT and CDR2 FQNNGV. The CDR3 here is CASSFQGTGTEAFF. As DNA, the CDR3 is TGTGCCAGCAGCTTCCAGGGGACGGGGACTGAAGCTTTCTTT.

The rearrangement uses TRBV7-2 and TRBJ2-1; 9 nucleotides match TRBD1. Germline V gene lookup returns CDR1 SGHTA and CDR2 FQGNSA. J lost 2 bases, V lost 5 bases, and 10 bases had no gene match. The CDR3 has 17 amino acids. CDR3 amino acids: CASSQTATGGPYNEQFF. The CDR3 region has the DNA TGTGCCAGCAGCCAAACCGCGACAGGGGGGCCCTACAATGAGCAGTTCTTC.

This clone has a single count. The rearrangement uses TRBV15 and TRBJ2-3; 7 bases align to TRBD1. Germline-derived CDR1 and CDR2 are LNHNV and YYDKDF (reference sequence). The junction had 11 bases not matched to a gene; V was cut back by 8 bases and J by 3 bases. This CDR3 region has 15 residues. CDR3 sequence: CATSQGPRGTDTQYF. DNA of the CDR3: TGTGCCACCTCACAGGGGCCCAGGGGGACAGATACGCAGTATTTT.

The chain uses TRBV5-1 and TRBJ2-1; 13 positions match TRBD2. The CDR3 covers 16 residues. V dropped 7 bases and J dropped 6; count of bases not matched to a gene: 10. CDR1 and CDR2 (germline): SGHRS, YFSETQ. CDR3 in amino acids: CASRQTGLAGINEQFF. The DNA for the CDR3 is TGCGCCAGCCGACAAACGGGACTAGCGGGGATCAATGAGCAGTTCTTC.

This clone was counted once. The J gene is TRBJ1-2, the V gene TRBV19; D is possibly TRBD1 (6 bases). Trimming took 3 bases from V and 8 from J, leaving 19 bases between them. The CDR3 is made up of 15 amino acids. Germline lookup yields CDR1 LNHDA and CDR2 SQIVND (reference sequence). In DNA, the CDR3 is TGTGCCAGTAGTATTTTTTCGTCGGGGGGCGCGGGCTACACCTTC. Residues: CASSIFSSGGAGYTF.

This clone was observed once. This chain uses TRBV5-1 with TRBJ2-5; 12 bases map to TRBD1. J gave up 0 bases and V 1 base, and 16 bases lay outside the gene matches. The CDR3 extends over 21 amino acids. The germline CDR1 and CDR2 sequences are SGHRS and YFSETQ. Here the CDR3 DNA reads TGCGCCAGCAGCTTGACGACAACCGGGACAGGGGGCCTGCTCAACCAAGAGACCCAGTACTTC. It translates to CASSLTTTGTGGLLNQETQYF.

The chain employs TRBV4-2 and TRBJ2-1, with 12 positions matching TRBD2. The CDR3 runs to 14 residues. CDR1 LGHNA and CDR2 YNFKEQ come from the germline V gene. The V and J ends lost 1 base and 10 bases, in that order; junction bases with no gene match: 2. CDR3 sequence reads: CASSQGLAGAEQFF. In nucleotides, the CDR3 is TGTGCCAGCAGCCAAGGACTAGCGGGAGCGGAGCAGTTCTTC.

CDR3 nucleotides: TGTGCCAGCAGTGGGACTAGCGCTTACAATGAGCAGTTCTTC. Translated: CASSGTSAYNEQFF. This sequence joins TRBV2 and TRBJ2-1, with 9 bases aligning to TRBD2. This CDR3 has 14 residues. Germline V gene lookup returns CDR1 SNHLY and CDR2 FYNNEI. V was pared by 4 bases and J by 4 bases, with 2 bases of the junction left unmatched.

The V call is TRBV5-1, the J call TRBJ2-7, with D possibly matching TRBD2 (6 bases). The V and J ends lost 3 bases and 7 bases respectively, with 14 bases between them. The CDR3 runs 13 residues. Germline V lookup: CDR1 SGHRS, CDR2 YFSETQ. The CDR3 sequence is CASSSGTRVEQYF. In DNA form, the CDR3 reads TGCGCCAGCAGCTCTGGGACTCGGGTAGAGCAGTACTTC.